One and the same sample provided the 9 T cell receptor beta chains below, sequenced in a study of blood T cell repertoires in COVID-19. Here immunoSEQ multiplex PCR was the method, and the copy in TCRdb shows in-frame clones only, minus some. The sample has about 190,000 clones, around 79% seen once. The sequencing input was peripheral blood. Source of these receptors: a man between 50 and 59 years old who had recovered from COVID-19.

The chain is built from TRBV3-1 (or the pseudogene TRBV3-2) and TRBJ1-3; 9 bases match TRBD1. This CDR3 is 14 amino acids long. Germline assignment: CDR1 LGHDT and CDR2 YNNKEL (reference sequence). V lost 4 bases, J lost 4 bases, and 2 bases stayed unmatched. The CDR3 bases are TGTGCCAGCAGCCTACAGGGGGCCGGAAACACCATATATTTT. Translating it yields CASSLQGAGNTIYF.

The CDR3 sequence: CASSLDLGLAGPPEQYF. Here the CDR3 DNA reads TGTGCCAGCAGCTTAGATCTGGGGCTAGCGGGTCCCCCCGAGCAGTACTTC. The V call is TRBV11-2, the J call TRBJ2-7, with 8 bases that match TRBD2. In germline, CDR1 is SGHAT, CDR2 FQNNGV. This CDR3 is built from 17 residues. The trim removed 0 bases at V and 6 bases at J, leaving 13 bases unmatched. Based on the CDR3 plus reference TRBV11-2 and TRBJ2-7, the full variable domain is EAGVAQSPRYKIIEKRQSVAFWCNPISGHATLYWYQQILGQGPKLLIQFQNNGVVDDSQLPKDRFSAERLKGVDSTLKIQPAKLEDSAVYLCASSLDLGLAGPPEQYFGPGTRLTVT.

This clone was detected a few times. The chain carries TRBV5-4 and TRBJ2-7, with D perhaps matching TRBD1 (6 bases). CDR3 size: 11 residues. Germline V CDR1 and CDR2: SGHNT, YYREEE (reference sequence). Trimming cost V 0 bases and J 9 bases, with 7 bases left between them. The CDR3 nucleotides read TGTGCCAGCAGCTTGGACAGGGCGCAGTACTTC. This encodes CASSLDRAQYF.

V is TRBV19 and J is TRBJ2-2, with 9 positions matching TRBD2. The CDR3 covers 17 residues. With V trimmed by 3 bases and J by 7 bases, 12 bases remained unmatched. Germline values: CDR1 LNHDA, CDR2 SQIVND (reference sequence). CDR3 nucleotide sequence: TGTGCCAGTAGTATCGGGCTAGCGGGATACAGGGACGGGGAGCTGTTTTTT. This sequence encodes CASSIGLAGYRDGELFF.

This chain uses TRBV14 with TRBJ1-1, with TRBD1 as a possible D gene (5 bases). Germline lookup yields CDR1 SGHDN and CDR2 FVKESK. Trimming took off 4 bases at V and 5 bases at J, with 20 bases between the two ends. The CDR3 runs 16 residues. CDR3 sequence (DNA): TGTGCCAGCAGCCTCCTGAGGGTAGGGGCGGGGACTGAAGCTTTCTTT. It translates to CASSLLRVGAGTEAFF.

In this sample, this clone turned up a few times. Written as DNA, the CDR3 is TGTGCCAGCAGCTCTCCGGACAGGGGCAACAATCAGCCCCAGCATTTT. This sequence encodes CASSSPDRGNNQPQHF. The genes are TRBV7-2 and TRBJ1-5; the match to TRBD1 covers 9 bases. Losses at the gene ends were 4 bases for V and 3 bases for J; bases not matched to a gene: 7. CDR1 is SGHTA and CDR2 is FQGNSA in the germline V gene. The CDR3 is made up of 16 amino acids.

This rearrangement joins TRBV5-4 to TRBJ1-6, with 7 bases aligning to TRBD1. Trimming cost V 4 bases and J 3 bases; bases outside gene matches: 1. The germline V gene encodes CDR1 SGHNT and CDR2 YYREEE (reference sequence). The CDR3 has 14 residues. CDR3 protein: CASSRDSYNSPLHF. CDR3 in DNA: TGTGCCAGCAGCCGGGACAGCTATAATTCACCCCTCCACTTT.

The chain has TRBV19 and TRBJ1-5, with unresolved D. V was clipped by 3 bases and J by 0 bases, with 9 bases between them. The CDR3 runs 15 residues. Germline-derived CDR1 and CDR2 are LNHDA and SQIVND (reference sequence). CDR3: CASSIRVASNQPQHF. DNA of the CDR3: TGTGCCAGTAGTATTCGGGTAGCTAGCAATCAGCCCCAGCATTTT.

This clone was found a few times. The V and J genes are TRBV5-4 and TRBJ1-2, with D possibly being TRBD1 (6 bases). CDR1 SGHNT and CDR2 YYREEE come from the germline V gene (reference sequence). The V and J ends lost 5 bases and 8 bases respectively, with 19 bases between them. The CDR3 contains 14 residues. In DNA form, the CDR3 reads TGTGCCAGCAGACCCGGGACATACGTGGGGGGCTACACCTTC. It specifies CASRPGTYVGGYTF.